The text below deals with one TCR beta chain. The record originates from a study of control samples from healthy donors and cancer patients. CDR1 SNHLY and CDR2 FYNNEI come from the germline V gene. This CDR3 region has 16 residues. The V gene end was trimmed by 5 bases and the J gene end by 1 base; junction bases not matched to a gene: 6. Assay: immunoSEQ multiplex PCR; the TCRdb copy retains only in-frame clones and omits some. The sample lists 400,000 to 500,000 clones, about 93% occurring once. The chain employs TRBV2 and TRBJ1-5; 9 bases are shared with TRBD1. This clonotype was obtained from a man aged 40-50 years with head and neck cancer. Sample: PBMCs. CDR3 nucleotides: TGTGCCAGCAGTCCCTACAGGGGGCGAAGCAATCAGCCCCAGCATTTT. Translated: CASSPYRGRSNQPQHF.